The T cell receptor (beta chain) under discussion was sequenced for a study of blood T cell repertoires in COVID-19. The CDR3 is 14 residues long. The germline V and J ends were trimmed by 0 bases and 6 bases, with 11 bases remaining between them. Germline V CDR1 and CDR2: MDHEN, SYDVKM. Using immunoSEQ multiplex PCR, the repertoire was profiled, and TCRdb retains in-frame clones only, with some absent. The sample gives approximately 170,000 clones, about nine tenths of which show up once; around 4.8% is in the top ten. V and J are TRBV28 and TRBJ1-1; D may be TRBD1 (5 bases). The sequence was obtained from a man aged 18 to 29 with COVID-19, enrolled during active disease. Sequenced material: peripheral blood. The CDR3: CASSLWGGTPEAFF. The CDR3 DNA reads as TGTGCCAGCAGTTTATGGGGGGGGACCCCTGAAGCTTTCTTT.